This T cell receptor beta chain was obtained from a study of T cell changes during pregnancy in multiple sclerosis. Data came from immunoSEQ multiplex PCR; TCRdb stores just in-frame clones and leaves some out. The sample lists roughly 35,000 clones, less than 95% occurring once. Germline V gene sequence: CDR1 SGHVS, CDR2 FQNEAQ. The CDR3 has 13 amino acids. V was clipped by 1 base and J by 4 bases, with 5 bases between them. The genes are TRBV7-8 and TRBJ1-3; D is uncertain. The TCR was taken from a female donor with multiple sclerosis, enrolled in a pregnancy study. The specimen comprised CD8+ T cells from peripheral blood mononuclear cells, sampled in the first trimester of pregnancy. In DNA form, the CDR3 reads TGTGCCAGCAGCTTAGGGAGGGGAAACACCATATATTTT. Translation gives CASSLGRGNTIYF.